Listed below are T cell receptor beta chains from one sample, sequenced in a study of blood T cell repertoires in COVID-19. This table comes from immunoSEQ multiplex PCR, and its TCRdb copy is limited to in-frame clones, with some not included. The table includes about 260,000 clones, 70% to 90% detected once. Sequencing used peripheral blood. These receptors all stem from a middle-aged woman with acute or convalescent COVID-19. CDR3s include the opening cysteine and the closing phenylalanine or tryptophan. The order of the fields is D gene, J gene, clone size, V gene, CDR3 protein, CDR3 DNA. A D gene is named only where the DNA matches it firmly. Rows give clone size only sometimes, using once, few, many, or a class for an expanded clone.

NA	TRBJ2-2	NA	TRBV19	CASSTQGSGELFF	TGTGCCAGTAGTACACAGGGCTCCGGGGAGCTGTTTTTT
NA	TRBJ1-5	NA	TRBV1	CTSSLCGQGAPLCSNQPQHF	TGCACCAGCAGCCTCTGTGGACAGGGGGCCCCACTGTGTAGCAATCAGCCCCAGCATTTT
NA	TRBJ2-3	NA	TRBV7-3	CASGKGVNTDTQYF	TGTGCCAGCGGAAAAGGGGTCAACACAGATACGCAGTATTTT
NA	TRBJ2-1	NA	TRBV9	CASSVLLAGGEQFF	TGTGCCAGCAGCGTATTACTAGCCGGTGGTGAGCAGTTCTTC
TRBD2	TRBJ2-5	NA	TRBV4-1	CASSHPGLAGGPNQETQYF	TGCGCCAGCAGCCATCCGGGACTAGCGGGGGGGCCTAACCAAGAGACCCAGTACTTC
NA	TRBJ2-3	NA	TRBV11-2	CASSLNTGTDTQYF	TGTGCCAGCAGCTTAAATACGGGGACAGATACGCAGTATTTT
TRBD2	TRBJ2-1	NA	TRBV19	CASTARSGGGPIGEQFF	TGTGCCAGTACCGCTCGGAGCGGGGGGGGGCCTATTGGTGAGCAGTTCTTC
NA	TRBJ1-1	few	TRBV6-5	CASSYPGGGGEAFF	TGTGCCAGCAGTTACCCCGGGGGGGGAGGCGAAGCTTTCTTT
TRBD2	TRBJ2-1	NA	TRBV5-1	CASSWLAGGVYNEQFF	TGCGCCAGCAGCTGGCTAGCGGGGGGTGTCTACAATGAGCAGTTCTTC
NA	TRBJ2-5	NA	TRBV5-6	CASSFGLTQTQYF	TGTGCCAGCAGCTTCGGACTAACCCAGACCCAGTACTTC
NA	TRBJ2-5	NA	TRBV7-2	CASSLPGETQYF	TGTGCCAGCAGCTTACCGGGTGAGACCCAGTACTTC
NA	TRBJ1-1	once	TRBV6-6	CASSYLFGGRSTEAFF	TGTGCCAGCAGTTACCTGTTCGGAGGCCGCTCCACTGAAGCTTTCTTT
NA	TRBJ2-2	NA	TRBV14	CASSPLKGLRGGELFF	TGTGCCAGCAGCCCATTAAAGGGCCTACGGGGCGGGGAGCTGTTTTTT
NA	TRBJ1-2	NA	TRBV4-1	CASSPTSEDYGYTF	TGCGCCAGCAGCCCGACTTCTGAGGACTATGGCTACACCTTC
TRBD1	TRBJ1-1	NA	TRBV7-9	CASSYRTGRVMNTEAFF	TGTGCCAGCAGCTACCGGACAGGGAGGGTTATGAACACTGAAGCTTTCTTT
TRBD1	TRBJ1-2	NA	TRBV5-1	CASTLTGADFSYTF	TGCGCCAGCACCTTAACAGGGGCCGATTTTAGCTACACCTTC